This T cell receptor (beta chain) was recorded in a study of OX40 agonist ivuxolimab in advanced cancers. Trimming removed 6 bases from V and 3 bases from J; junction bases left unmatched: 7. CDR3 length equals 15 residues. Germline CDR1 reads LNHDA; CDR2 reads SQIVND (reference sequence). Method: immunoSEQ multiplex PCR; TCRdb's copy keeps in-frame clones and lacks some. The sample lists roughly 46,000 clones; around 90% were seen once. The clonotype was recovered from an adult with an advanced solid tumor such as melanoma, head and neck, liver or kidney cancer. The source material was CD4+ or CD8+ T cells sorted from blood, sampled in a trial of the OX40 agonist ivuxolimab. The chain uses TRBV19 and TRBJ2-7, with 11 bases identical to TRBD1. The CDR3 is CASRDRGRGNYEQYF. The CDR3 DNA follows: TGTGCCAGTAGGGACAGGGGGCGCGGAAACTACGAGCAGTACTTC.